What follows are 14 T cell receptor beta chains derived from one specimen sequenced in a study of regulatory T cells in long-lasting Graves disease. HTBI primers from iRepertoire and Arm-PCR of CDR3 regions yielded the TCR beta libraries. TCRdb passed the multiplex PCR reads through MiXCR, listing each CDR3 protein once. Altogether a few hundred thousand distinct CDR3 sequences are present, roughly 23% being singletons, with the ten largest covering 25% to 35%. The time point is: persistent/refractory GD, antithyroid drugs over 5 years with positive TRAb. Extracted PBMC RNA gave rise to the TCR library. The sample in question was peripheral blood mononuclear cells (PBMCs), obtained when the disease was refractory, from a patient treated with antithyroid drugs. All receptors come from a woman in her thirties or forties with Graves disease.

J is TRBJ2-1 and V is TRBV20-1, with 10 bases aligning to TRBD2. Germline V lookup: CDR1 DFQATT, CDR2 SNEGSKA (reference sequence). Losses at the gene ends were 5 bases for V and 9 bases for J; bases not matched to a gene: 7. The CDR3 runs 13 residues. The CDR3, as DNA: TGCAGTGCTCCCGCTAGCGGGAGAGTTGAGCAGTTCTTC. It codes for CSAPASGRVEQFF.

The genes are TRBV12-5 and TRBJ1-2; TRBD1 agrees at 11 bases. CDR3 size: 16 residues. In germline, CDR1 is LGHNT, CDR2 FRNRAP. Trimming cost V 2 bases and J 3 bases; bases outside gene matches: 5. CDR3 bases: TGTGCTAGTGGTTTGACAGGACAGGGGGCCGACTATGGCTACACCTTC. Translating gives CASGLTGQGADYGYTF. Full variable domain (remainder filled in from reference TRBV12-5 and TRBJ1-2): DARVTQTPRHKVTEMGQEVTMRCQPILGHNTVFWYRQTMMQGLELLAYFRNRAPLDDSGMPKDRFSAEMPDATLATLKIQPSEPRDSAVYFCASGLTGQGADYGYTFGSGTRLTVV.

About this clonotype: A much bigger clone sits one base away, suggesting this may be a read error. V usage is TRBV28 and J usage is TRBJ2-7; the D gene is possibly TRBD2 (5 bases). V lost 4 bases, J lost 2 bases, and 12 bases lay in between. This CDR3 is 14 amino acids long. Germline CDR1 and CDR2: MDHEN and SYDVKM. In DNA, the CDR3 is TGTGCCAGCAGTTCCATGGGGAGAACCTACGAGCAGTACTTC. It encodes CASSSMGRTYEQYF.

This clonotype was detected ten times or more. V usage is TRBV20-1 and J usage is TRBJ2-5, with D unclear. CDR1 is DFQATT and CDR2 is SNEGSKA in the germline V gene (reference sequence). The CDR3 runs to 13 residues. V was clipped by 3 bases and J by 3 bases, with 11 bases between them. CDR3 amino acids: CSASRRLEETQYF. CDR3 coding DNA: TGCAGTGCTAGTCGGCGGCTGGAAGAGACCCAGTACTTC.

This clonotype was seen repeatedly, ten times or more. This sequence joins TRBV28 and TRBJ1-5; D is possibly TRBD1 (6 bases). Germline CDR1 MDHEN, CDR2 SYDVKM. CDR3 length equals 13 residues. V lost 6 bases and J lost 6, with 12 bases in between. The CDR3 sequence is CASSQQGLQPQHF. For the CDR3, the DNA is TGTGCCAGCAGCCAACAGGGACTTCAGCCCCAGCATTTT.

Remarks on this clonotype: A single base separates this from a much larger clone, so it may be a read error. The chain is built from TRBV7-8 and TRBJ2-7; 10 bases are shared with TRBD2. CDR1 is SGHVS, CDR2 FQNEAQ, per germline. This CDR3 has 15 residues. The CDR3 nucleotides read TGTGCCAGCAGCCCCAAAGCGGGAGGGACCTACGGGCAGTACTTC. It encodes CASSPKAGGTYGQYF.

V usage is TRBV6-5 and J usage is TRBJ1-5; D unclear. The V end was cut by 1 base, the J end by 7 bases, with 17 bases between. Germline CDR1 reads MNHEY; CDR2 reads SVGAGI. The CDR3 spans 16 residues. The CDR3 here is CASSYFLYPPRQPQHF. In DNA form, the CDR3 reads TGTGCCAGCAGTTACTTTCTCTACCCCCCCCGGCAGCCCCAGCATTTT.

This clonotype showed up many times. The V call is TRBV10-1, the J call TRBJ2-5; 7 bases match TRBD2. The ends lost 0 bases at V and 3 bases at J; junction bases unmatched: 1. There are 14 residues in the CDR3. Germline CDR1 is WNHNN and CDR2 is SYGVQD (reference sequence). CDR3 sequence (DNA): TGCGCCAGCAGTGAGTCACTAGCGAAAGAGACCCAGTACTTC. It translates to CASSESLAKETQYF.

The sample holds a few counts of this clonotype. Sequence at one end of the junction differs from germline and may be a read error. The CDR3 here is CASSIGTVIYEQYF. CDR3 DNA: TGTGCCAGTAGCATAGGGACGGTAATCTACGAGCAGTACTTC. The chain combines TRBV19 with TRBJ2-7; D is tentatively TRBD1 or TRBD2 (5 bases each). Germline CDR1 and CDR2: LNHDA and SQIVND (reference sequence). The CDR3 has 14 amino acids.

This clonotype was observed at least ten times. The chain links TRBV10-3 to TRBJ2-7; 9 positions agree with TRBD2. The V gene end was trimmed by 4 bases and the J gene end by 6 bases; junction bases not matched to a gene: 10. This CDR3 has 15 residues. Germline CDR1 ENHRY, CDR2 SYGVKD. The CDR3 region is CAISASSGTLGEQYF. CDR3 coding DNA: TGTGCCATCAGTGCATCTAGCGGGACGCTTGGCGAGCAGTACTTC.

This clonotype appeared many times. The chain links TRBV19 to TRBJ1-1; no firm D call. The CDR3 totals 12 residues. V shed 7 bases and J shed 4 bases, with 10 bases lying between them. Germline V gives CDR1 LNHDA, CDR2 SQIVND (reference sequence). DNA of the CDR3: TGTGCCAGTACGGTGGGAGGCACTGAAGCTTTCTTT. It encodes CASTVGGTEAFF.

This clonotype showed up just a few times. The V gene is TRBV5-6, the J gene TRBJ2-2; D gene ambiguous. V was trimmed by 0 bases and J by 1 base, leaving 4 bases between them. CDR1 SGHDT and CDR2 YYEEEE come from the germline V gene. The CDR3 extends over 14 amino acids. CDR3 in amino acids: CASSLDKNTGELFF. As DNA, the CDR3 is TGTGCCAGCAGCTTGGACAAGAACACCGGGGAGCTGTTTTTT.

This clonotype was recorded a few times. The chain employs TRBV7-2 and TRBJ1-1; D remains unclear. The CDR3 has 14 residues. Trimming cost V 5 bases and J 4 bases, with 14 bases left between them. Per germline, CDR1 SGHTA and CDR2 FQGNSA. This CDR3 reads CASSHPFLSTEAFF. The CDR3 DNA sequence: TGTGCCAGCAGCCACCCCTTCTTGAGCACTGAAGCTTTCTTT.

A remark on this clonotype: The CDR3 does not close with the conserved phenylalanine or tryptophan, likely indicating a read error. The DNA is omitted, as the CDR3 cannot be located on it reliably, and the CDR3 follows TCRdb's listing. This rearrangement joins TRBV12-3 or TRBV12-4 to TRBJ2-4; the table's D call of TRBD1 was not tested on the DNA. From its first to its last residue, the CDR3 has 17 amino acids. CDR3 in amino acids: CASSELSHGGYEQYFGP.